The source of this TCR beta chain is a study of OX40 agonist ivuxolimab in advanced cancers. In the study overall: It was permissible to have had prior anti-PD-1, anti-PD-L1 or anti-CTLA-4 therapy, and about 40% had some. A partial response was reached by three patients: one with hepatocellular carcinoma and two with cutaneous melanoma. General study results and limits: Fewer expanded clones were found on average in CD4+ than in CD8+ T cells.

V lost 3 bases and J 1 base, leaving 10 bases between the germline ends. CDR3 length equals 14 residues. CDR1 and CDR2 (germline): SGHKS, YYEKEE (reference sequence). As concerns this clone: What it recognizes is unknown.

Clones were sequenced by immunoSEQ multiplex PCR, and TCRdb holds only the in-frame ones, with some missing. There are some 70,000 clones in the sample; more than 80% occur only once, and about 2.7% lies in the top ten. The sample in question was CD4+ or CD8+ T cells sorted from blood, obtained in a trial of the OX40 agonist ivuxolimab. The TCR comes from an adult with an advanced solid tumor such as melanoma, head and neck, liver or kidney cancer. The chain is built from TRBV5-5 and TRBJ1-2; D remains ambiguous. The CDR3 nucleotides read TGTGCCAGCAGCTCGAAAAAGGGTAACTATGGCTACACCTTC. Amino acids: CASSSKKGNYGYTF.